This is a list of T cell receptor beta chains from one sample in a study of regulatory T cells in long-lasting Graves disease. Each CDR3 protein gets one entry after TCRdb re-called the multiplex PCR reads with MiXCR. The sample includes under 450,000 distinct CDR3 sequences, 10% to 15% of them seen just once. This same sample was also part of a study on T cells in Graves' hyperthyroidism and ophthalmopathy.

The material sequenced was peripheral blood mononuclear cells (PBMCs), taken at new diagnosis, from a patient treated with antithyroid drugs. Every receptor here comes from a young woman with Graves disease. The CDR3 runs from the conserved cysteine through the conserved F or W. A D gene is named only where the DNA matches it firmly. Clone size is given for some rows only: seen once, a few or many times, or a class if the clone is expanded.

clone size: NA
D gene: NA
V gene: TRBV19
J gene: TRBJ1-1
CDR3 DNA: TGTGCCAGTAGTTGGGGGGGCGCGAACACTGAAGCTTTCTTT
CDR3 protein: CASSWGGANTEAFF

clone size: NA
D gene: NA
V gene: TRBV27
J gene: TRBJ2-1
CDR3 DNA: TGTGCCAGCAGGAAACCCAGAGGGCTTCAGTTCTTC
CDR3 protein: CASRKPRGLQFF

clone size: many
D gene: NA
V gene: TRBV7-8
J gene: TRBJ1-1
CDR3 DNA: TGTGCCAGCAGCTTAGGCCAACGGACAGCTGAAGCTTTCTTT
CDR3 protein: CASSLGQRTAEAFF

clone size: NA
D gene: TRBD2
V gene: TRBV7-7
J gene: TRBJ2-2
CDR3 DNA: TGTGCTAGCAGCTCTCTAGCGGGGGCCGGGGAGCTGTTTTTT
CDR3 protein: CASSSLAGAGELFF

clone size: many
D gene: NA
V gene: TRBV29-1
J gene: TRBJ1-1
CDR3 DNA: TGCAGCGTTCGAGTCGGGGCGTACACTGAAGCTTTCTTT
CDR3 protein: CSVRVGAYTEAFF

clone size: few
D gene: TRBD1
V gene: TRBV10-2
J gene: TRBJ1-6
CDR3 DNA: TGCGCCAGCAGTGCCCAGGGGGCTCAGTCACCCCTCCACTTT
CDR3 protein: CASSAQGAQSPLHF

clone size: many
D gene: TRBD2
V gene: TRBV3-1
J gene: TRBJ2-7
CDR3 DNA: TGTGCCAGCAGCCCTCCGGGACTAGAAGACTACGAGCAGTACTTC
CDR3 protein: CASSPPGLEDYEQYF

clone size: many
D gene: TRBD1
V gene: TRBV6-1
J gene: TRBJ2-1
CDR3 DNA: TGTGCCAGCAGGAGGTTGTCGGGACAGGGTGGGTATGAGCAGTTCTTC
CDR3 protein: CASRRLSGQGGYEQFF

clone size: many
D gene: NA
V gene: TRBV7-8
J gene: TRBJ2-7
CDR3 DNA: TGTGCCAGCAGCTCCCGAGCCGGGACGGCCGGCTACGAGCAGTACTTC
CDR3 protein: CASSSRAGTAGYEQYF

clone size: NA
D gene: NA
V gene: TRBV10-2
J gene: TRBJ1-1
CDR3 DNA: TGCGCCAGCAAGTTGGGGACTGAAGCTTTCTTT
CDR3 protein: CASKLGTEAFF

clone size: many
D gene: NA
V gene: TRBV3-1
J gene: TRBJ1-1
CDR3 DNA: TGTGCCAGCAGCCGGCAGGCGAACACTGAAGCTTTCTTT
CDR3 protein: CASSRQANTEAFF

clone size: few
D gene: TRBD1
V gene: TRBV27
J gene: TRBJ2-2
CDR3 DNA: TGTGCCAGCAGTTTAGAGTTTACAGGGGGCGGTTACACCGGGGAGCTGTTTTTT
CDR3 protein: CASSLEFTGGGYTGELFF

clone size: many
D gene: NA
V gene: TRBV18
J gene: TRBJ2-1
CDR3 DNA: TGTGCCAGCTCACCAGACGTCAGCTCCTACAATGAGCAGTTCTTC
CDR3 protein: CASSPDVSSYNEQFF

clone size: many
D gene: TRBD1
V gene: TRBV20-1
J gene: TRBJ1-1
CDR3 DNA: TGCAGTGCTAGAGATCCCAGAACAGGGGGCGACACTGAAGCTTTCTTT
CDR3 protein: CSARDPRTGGDTEAFF

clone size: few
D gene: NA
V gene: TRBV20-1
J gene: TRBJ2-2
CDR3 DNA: TGCAGTGCTCACTTGCAGCAAACCGGGGAGCTGTTTTTT
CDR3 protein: CSAHLQQTGELFF

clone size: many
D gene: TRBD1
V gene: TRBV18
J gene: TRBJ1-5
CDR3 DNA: TGTGCCAGCTCACCGACCGACAGGGTTAGCAATCAGCCCCAGCATTTT
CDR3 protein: CASSPTDRVSNQPQHF

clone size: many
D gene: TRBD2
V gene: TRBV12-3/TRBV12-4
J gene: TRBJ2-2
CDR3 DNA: TGTGCCAGTACTGGTCACGGGCGGGGGGACACCGGGGAGCTGTTTTTT
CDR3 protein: CASTGHGRGDTGELFF

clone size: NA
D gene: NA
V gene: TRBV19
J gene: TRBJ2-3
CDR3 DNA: TGTGCCAGTAGAAACAGGACCACAGATACGCAGTATTTT
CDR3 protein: CASRNRTTDTQYF

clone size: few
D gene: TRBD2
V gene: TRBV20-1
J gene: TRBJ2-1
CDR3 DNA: TGCAGTGCTAGTGGCTTGGTAGCGGGAGTCTCCTACAATGAGCAGTTCTTC
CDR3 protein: CSASGLVAGVSYNEQFF

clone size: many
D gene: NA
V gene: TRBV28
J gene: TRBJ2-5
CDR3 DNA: TGTGCCAGCACCTCCGGCCAGGAAGAGGGGACCCAGTACTTC
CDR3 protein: CASTSGQEEGTQYF

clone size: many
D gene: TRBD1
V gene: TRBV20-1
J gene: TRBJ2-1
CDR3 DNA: TGCAGTGCTTTGACAGGGGGGTCCTACAATGAGCAGTTCTTC
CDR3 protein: CSALTGGSYNEQFF

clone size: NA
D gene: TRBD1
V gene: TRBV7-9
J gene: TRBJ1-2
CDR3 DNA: TGTGCCAGCAGCCTAATGGACAGGAGACATTATGGCTACACCTTC
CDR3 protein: CASSLMDRRHYGYTF

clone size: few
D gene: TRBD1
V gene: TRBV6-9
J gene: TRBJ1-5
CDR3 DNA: TGTGCCAGCAGTTATTCGACCCGGGACAGTCAACTCCCTAGCAATCAGCCCCAGCATTTT
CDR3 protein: CASSYSTRDSQLPSNQPQHF

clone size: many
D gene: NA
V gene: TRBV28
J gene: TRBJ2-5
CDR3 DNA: TGTGCCAGCAGTCCGCGTAAAATAGCCTACAGGGTGGAGACCCAGTACTTC
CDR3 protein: CASSPRKIAYRVETQYF

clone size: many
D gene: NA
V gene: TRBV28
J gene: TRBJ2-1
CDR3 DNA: TGTGCCAGCAGTTTATCACACTCGGGGGCCTCCTACAATGAGCAGTTCTTC
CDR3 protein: CASSLSHSGASYNEQFF

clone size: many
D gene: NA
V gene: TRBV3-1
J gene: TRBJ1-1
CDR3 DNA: TGTGCCAGCAGCCAAGCCAGTAACACTGAAGCTTTCTTT
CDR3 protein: CASSQASNTEAFF

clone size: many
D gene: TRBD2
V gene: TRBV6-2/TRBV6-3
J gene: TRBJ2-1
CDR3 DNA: TGTGCCAGCAGTTACTCTGGGAGGGCAGCCTACAATGAGCAGTTCTTC
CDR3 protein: CASSYSGRAAYNEQFF

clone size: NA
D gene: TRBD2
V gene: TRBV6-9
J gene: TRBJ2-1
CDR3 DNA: TGTGCCAGCAGTTACGAACTAGCGGGGGGGGGGACCGGGGTCCATGAGCAGTTCTTC
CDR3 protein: CASSYELAGGGTGVHEQFF

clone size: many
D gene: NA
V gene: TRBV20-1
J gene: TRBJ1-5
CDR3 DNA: TGCAGTGCCGCACAACCAGGGGTAGCGAGCAATCAGCCCCAGCATTTT
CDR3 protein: CSAAQPGVASNQPQHF

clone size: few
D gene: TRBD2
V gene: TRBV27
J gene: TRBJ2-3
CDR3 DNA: TGTGCCAGCAGCCTCCAGGTAGCGGGGGCCCGCTTGGCAGATACGCAGTATTTT
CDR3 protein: CASSLQVAGARLADTQYF

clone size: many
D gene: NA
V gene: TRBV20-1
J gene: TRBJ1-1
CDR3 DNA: TGCAGTGCTAGAGATCAGGGCACTGAAGCTTTCTTT
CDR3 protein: CSARDQGTEAFF

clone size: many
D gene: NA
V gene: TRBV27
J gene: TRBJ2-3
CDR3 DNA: TGTGCCAGCAGTCCCCTAAAATCTAGCACAGATACGCAGTATTTT
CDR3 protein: CASSPLKSSTDTQYF

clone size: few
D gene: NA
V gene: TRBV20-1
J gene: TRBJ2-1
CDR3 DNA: TGCAGTGCTAGTGAAGATGGCTCCTACAATGAGCAGTTCTTC
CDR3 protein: CSASEDGSYNEQFF

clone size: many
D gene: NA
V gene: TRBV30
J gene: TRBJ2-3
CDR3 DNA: TGTGCCGCTGAAGTGGCGGGAAGGACAGATACGCAGTATTTT
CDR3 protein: CAAEVAGRTDTQYF

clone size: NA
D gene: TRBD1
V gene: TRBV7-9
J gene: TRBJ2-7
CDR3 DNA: TGTGCCAGCAGCCGGGGACAGGGCTTAACCTACGAGCAGTACTTC
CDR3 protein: CASSRGQGLTYEQYF

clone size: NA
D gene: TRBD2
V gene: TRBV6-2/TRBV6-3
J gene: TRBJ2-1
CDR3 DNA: TGTGCCAGCAGCTCCCCCACTAGCGGGGAGGGCAATGAGCAGTTCTTC
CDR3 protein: CASSSPTSGEGNEQFF

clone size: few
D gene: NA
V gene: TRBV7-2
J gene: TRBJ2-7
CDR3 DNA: TGTGCCAGCACCTGGATCGGACGGGGGTGCGAGCAGTACTTC
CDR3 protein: CASTWIGRGCEQYF

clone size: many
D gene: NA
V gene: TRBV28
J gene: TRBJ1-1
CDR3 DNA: TGTGCCAGCAGACTTCCCTTGAACACTGAAGCTTTCTTT
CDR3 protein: CASRLPLNTEAFF

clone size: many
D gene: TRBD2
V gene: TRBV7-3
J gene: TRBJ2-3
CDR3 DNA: TGTGCCAGCAGCTTACCGCGAGCGGGAGTGGCAGATACGCAGTATTTT
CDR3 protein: CASSLPRAGVADTQYF

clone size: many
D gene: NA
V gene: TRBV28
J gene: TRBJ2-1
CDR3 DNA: TGTGCCAGCAGTTTACAGGACCTTAAGGTCCATGAGCAGTTCTTC
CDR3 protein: CASSLQDLKVHEQFF

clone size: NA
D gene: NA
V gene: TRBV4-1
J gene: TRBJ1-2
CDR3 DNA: TGCGCCAGCAGCCAAGCTACCAACCAGGGCTACACCTTC
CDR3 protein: CASSQATNQGYTF

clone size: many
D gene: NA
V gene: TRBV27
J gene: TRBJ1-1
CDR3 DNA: TGTGCCAGCAGTCGTGACCGGGGGGGAACTGAAGCTTTCTTT
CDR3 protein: CASSRDRGGTEAFF

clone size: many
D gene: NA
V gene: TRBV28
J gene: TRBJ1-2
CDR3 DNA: TGTGCCAGCAGGAACACCTATGGCTACACCTTC
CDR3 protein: CASRNTYGYTF

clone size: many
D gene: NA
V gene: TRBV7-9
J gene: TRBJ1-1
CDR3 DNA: TGTGCCAGCAGCTTTGACGGTAAGAACACTGAAGCTTTCTTT
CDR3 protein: CASSFDGKNTEAFF

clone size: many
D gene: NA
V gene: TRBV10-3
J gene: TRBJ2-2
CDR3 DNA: TGTGCCATACGACAGGCAGCGAACACCGGGGAGCTGTTTTTT
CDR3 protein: CAIRQAANTGELFF

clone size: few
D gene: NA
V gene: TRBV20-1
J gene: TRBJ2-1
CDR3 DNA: TGCAGTGCTAGCCTCCGAGTCAGGGAGCAGTTCTTC
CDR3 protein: CSASLRVREQFF

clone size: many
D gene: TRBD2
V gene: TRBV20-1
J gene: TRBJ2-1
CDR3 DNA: TGCAGTGCTAGCGGGAGGGCCCCCTACAATGAGCAGTTCTTC
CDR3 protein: CSASGRAPYNEQFF

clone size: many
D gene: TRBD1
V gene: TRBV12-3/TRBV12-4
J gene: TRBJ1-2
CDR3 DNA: TGTGCCAGCAGCCCTGGGGGGGGACAGGGTATATTAGTACGTGGCTACACCTTC
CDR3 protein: CASSPGGGQGILVRGYTF

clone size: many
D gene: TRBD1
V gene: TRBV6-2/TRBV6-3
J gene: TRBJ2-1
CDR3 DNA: TGTGCCAGCAGTTACTCGATCGTAGGGGACAGGGGGATAGGAGACTACAATGAGCAGTTCTTC
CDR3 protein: CASSYSIVGDRGIGDYNEQFF

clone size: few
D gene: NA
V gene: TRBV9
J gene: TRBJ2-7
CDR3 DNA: TGTGCCAGCAGCCCCCGAGCTTACGGAGGGCAGAGGCACTACGAGCAGTACTTC
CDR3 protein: CASSPRAYGGQRHYEQYF

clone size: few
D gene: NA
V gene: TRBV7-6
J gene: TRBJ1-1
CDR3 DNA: TGTGCCAGCAGCTTAGGGGGAGGGTACTCGAACACTGAAGCTTTCTTT
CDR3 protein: CASSLGGGYSNTEAFF

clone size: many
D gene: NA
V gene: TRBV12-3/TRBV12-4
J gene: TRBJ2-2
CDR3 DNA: TGTGCCAGCAGTTTATACAGGGCCCCGAACACCGGGGAGCTGTTTTTT
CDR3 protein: CASSLYRAPNTGELFF

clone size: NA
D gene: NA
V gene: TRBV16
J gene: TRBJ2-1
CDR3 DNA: TGTGCCAGCAGCCAACCAGGGGTCGGGCGCCTGGGGGACAATGAGCAGTTCTTC
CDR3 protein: CASSQPGVGRLGDNEQFF